This T cell receptor beta chain was captured in a study of blood T cell repertoires in COVID-19. As for the study in general: The analysed material was cDNA or gDNA that came from T cells, B-cell-depleted T cells, or PBMCs.

This clone has just one count. The data were produced by immunoSEQ multiplex PCR, yet TCRdb's version contains in-frame clones alone and is incomplete. Of about 170,000 clones detected, 74% appear once; the ten largest clones hold about 3%. What was sequenced was peripheral blood. This receptor was identified in an elderly woman with acute or convalescent COVID-19.

For the CDR3, the DNA is TGTGCCACCAGTGATTTGCGGGACAGGGGAAAGCGGGAGGGCACCGGGGAGCTGTTTTTT. This encodes CATSDLRDRGKREGTGELFF. The chain joins TRBV24-1 to TRBJ2-2; D might be TRBD1 or TRBD2, each matching 10 bases. Germline V gene sequence: CDR1 KGHDR, CDR2 SFDVKD. V was shortened by 0 bases and J by 4 bases, with 23 bases between the two germline ends. The CDR3 is made up of 20 amino acids.